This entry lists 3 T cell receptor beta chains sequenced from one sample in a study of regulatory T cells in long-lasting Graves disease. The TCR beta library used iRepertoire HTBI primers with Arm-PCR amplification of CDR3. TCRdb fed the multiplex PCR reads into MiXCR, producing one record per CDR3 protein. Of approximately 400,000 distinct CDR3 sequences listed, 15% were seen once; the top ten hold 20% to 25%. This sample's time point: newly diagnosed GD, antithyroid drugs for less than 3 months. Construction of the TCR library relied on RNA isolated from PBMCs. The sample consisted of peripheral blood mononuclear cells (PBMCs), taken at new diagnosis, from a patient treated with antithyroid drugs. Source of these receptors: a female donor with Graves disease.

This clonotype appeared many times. The CDR3 protein is CATSQGLTGNTIYF. The CDR3 coding sequence is TGTGCCACCTCACAGGGTCTGACAGGAAACACCATATATTTT. V gene TRBV10-3 combines with J gene TRBJ1-3, with TRBD1 as a possible D gene (6 bases). Germline CDR1 is ENHRY and CDR2 is SYGVKD. V dropped 10 bases and J dropped 4 bases, with 17 bases sitting between them. CDR3 length equals 14 residues.

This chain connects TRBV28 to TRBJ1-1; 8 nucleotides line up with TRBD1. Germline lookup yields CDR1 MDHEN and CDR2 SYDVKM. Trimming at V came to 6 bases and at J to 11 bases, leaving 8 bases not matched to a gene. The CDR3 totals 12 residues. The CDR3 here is CASSGNRGDAFF. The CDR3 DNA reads TGTGCCAGCAGCGGCAACAGGGGGGACGCTTTCTTT.

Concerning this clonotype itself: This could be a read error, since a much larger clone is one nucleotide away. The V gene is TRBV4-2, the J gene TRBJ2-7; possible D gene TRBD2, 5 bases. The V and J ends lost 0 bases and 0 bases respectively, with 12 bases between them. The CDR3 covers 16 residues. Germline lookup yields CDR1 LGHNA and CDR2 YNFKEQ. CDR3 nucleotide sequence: TGTGCCAGCAGCCAAGATTCTGGAGCGGCCTCCTACGAGCAGTACTTC. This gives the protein CASSQDSGAASYEQYF.